The sequence of this T cell receptor beta chain was determined in a study of monozygotic twins with inflammatory bowel disease. TCRdb reprocessed the 5' RACE reads, with one entry per CDR3 protein and no DNA. The sample is made up of 300,000 to 400,000 distinct CDR3 sequences, and the top ten hold just over 2.5% of it. A word on this clonotype: Its antigen is not identified.

The germline V gene has CDR1 LNHNV and CDR2 YYDKDF (reference sequence). This CDR3 region has 15 residues. Study results and caveats: Healthy co-twins, by inverse Simpson, had higher TCRbeta diversity than their siblings with IBD.

The TCR sequence derives from a human donor with ulcerative colitis or Crohn's disease, or a healthy co-twin of an affected twin (not recorded which). The chain has TRBV15 and TRBJ2-5. The sample was blood. CDR3 loop: CATSRDRTARETQYF.